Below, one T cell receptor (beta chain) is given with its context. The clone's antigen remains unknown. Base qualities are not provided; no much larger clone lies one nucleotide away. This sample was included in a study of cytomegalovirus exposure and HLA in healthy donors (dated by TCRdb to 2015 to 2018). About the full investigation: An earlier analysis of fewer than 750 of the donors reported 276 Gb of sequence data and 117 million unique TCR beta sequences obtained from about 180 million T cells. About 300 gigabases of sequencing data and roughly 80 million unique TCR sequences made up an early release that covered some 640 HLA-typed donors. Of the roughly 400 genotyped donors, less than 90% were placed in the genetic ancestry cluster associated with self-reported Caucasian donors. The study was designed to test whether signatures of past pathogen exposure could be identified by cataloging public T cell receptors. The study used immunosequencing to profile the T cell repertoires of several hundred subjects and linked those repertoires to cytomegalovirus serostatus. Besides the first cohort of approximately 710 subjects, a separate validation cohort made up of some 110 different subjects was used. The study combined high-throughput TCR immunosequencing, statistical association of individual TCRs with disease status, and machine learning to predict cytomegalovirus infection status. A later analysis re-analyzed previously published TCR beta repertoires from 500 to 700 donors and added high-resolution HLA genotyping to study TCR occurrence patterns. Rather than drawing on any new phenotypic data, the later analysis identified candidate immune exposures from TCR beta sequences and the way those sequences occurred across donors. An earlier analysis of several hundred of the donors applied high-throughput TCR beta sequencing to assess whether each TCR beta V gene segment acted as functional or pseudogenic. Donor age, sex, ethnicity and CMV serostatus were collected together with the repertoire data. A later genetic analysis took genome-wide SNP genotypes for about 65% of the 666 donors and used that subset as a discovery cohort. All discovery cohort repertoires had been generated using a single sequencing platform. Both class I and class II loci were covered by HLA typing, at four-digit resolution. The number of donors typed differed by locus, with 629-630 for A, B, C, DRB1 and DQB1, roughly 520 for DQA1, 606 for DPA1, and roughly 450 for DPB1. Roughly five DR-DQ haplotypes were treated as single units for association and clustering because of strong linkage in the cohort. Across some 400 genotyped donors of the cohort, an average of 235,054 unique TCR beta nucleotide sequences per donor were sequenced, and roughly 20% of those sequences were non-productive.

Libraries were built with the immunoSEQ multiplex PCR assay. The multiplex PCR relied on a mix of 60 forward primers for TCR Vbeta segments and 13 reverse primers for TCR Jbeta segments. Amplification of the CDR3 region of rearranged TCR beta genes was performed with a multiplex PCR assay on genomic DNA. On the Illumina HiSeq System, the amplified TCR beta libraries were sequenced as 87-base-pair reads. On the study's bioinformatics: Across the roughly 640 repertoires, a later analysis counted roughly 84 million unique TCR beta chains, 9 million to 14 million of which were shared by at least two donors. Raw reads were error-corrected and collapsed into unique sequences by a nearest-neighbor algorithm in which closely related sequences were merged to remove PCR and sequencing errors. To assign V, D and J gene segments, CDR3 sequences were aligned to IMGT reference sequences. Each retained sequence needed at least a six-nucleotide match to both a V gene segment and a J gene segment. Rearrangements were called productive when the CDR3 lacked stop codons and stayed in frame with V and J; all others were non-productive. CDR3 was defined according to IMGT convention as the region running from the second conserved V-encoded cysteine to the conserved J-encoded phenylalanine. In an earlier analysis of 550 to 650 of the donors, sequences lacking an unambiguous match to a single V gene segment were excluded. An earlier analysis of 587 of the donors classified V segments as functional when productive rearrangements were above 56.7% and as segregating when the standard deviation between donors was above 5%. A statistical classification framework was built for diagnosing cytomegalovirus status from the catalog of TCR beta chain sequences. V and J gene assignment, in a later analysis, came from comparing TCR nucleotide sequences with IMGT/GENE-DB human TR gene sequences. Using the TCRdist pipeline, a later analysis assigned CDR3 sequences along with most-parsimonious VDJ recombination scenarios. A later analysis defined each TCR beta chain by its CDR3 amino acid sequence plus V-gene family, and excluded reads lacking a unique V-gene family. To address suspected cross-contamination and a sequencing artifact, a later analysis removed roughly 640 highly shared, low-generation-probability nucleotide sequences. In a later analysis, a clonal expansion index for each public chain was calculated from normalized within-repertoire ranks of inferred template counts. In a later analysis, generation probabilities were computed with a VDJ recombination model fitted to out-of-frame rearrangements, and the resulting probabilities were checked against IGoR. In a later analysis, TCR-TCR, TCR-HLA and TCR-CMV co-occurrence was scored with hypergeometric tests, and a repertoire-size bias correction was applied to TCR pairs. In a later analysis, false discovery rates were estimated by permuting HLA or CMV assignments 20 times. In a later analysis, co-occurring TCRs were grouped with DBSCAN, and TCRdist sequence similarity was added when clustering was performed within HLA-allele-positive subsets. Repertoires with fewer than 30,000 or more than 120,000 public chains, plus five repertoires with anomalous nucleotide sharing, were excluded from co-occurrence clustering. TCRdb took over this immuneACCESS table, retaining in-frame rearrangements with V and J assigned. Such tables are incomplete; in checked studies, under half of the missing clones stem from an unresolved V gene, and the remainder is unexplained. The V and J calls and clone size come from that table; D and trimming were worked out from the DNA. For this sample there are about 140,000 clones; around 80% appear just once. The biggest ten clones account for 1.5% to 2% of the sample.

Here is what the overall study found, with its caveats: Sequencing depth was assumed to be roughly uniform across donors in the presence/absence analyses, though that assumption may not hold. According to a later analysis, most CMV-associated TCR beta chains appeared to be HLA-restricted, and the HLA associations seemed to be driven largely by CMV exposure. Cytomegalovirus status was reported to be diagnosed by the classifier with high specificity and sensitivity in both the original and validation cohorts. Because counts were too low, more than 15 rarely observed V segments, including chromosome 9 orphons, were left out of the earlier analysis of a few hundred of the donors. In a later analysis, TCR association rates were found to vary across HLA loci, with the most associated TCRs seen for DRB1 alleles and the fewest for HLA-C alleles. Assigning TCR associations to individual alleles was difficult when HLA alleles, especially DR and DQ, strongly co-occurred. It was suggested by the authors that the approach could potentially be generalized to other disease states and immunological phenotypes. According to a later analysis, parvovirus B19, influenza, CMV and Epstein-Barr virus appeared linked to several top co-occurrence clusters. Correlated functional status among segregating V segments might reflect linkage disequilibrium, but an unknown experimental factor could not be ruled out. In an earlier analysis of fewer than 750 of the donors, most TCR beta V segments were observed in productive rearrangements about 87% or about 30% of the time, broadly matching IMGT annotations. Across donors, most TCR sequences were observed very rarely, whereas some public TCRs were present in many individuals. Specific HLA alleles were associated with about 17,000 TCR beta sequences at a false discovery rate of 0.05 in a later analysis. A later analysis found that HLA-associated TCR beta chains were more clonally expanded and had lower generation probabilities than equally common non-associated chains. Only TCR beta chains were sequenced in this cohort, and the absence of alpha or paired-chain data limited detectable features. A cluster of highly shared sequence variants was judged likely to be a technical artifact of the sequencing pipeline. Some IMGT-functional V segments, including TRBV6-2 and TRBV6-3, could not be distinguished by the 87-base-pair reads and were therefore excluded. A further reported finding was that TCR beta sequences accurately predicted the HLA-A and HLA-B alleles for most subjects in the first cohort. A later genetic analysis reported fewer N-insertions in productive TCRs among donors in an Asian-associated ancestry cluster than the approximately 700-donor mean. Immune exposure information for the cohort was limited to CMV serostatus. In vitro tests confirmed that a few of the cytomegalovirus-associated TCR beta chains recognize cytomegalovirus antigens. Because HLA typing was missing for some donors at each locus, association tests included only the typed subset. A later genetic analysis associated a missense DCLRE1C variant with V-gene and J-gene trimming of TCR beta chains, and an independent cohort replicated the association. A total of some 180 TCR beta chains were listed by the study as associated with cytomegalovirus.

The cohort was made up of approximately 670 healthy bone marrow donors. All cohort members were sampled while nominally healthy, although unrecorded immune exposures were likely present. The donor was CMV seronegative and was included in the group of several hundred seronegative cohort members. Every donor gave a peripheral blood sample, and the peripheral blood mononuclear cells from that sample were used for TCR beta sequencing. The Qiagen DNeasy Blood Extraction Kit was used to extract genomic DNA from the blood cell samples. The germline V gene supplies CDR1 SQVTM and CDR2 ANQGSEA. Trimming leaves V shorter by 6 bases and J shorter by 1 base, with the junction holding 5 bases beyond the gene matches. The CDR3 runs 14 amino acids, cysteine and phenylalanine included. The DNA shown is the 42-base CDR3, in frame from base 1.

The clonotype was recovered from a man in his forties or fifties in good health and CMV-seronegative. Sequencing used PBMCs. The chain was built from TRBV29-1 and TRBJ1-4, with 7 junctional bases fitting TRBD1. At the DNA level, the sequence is TGCAGCGTGACAGGGTGGGGAACTAATGAAAAACTGTTTTTT. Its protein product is CSVTGWGTNEKLFF.